This T cell receptor beta chain came from a study of T-cell memory formation after mild COVID-19. General study results and limits: A balance of CD4 and CD8 characterized clones contracting day 15 to 85, whereas later expanders leaned CD4+. Among CD4+ contracting clones, most were CM and EM, and CD8+ ones EMRA.

There are a few counts of this clonotype. Its antigen is not identified. The V gene's germline CDR1 is SGHRS and CDR2 YFSETQ. The CDR3 covers 13 residues. Losses at the gene ends were 5 bases for V and 7 bases for J; bases not matched to a gene: 6. 5'RACE with constant-segment primers yielded barcoded, UMI-tagged TCR alpha and TCR beta cDNA libraries. MiXCR, applied by TCRdb to the 5' RACE reads, yields one record per CDR3 protein. The sample records 580,000 or so distinct CDR3 sequences, roughly 17% being singletons. Sequencing was done on a sample of PBMCs or a T cell subset sorted from them (not recorded which). This chain uses TRBV5-1 with TRBJ2-4, with 7 bases aligning to TRBD2. The TCR was taken from an adult woman who had mild COVID-19 (a few samples of this study predate the infection). Cell type and time point are not known. CDR3 residues: CASRGGSWNIQYF. Here the CDR3 DNA reads TGCGCCAGCAGGGGCGGGAGTTGGAACATTCAGTACTTC.